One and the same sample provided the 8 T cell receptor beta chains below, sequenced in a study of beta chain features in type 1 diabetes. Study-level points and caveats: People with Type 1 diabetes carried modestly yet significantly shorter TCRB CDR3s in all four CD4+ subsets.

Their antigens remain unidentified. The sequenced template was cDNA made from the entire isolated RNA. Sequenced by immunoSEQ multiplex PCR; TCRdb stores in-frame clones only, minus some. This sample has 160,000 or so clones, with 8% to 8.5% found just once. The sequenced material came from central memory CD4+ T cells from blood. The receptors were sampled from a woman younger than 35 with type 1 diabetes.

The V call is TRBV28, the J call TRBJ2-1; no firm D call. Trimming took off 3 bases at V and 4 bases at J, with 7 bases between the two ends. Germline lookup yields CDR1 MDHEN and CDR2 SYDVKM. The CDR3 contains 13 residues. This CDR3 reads CASSFYGYNEQFF. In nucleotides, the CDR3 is TGTGCCAGCAGTTTCTACGGTTACAATGAGCAGTTCTTC.

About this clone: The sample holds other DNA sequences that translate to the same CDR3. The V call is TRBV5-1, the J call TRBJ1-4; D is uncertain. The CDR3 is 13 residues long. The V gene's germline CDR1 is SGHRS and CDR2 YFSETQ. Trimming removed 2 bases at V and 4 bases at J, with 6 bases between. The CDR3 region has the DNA TGCGCCAGCAGCTTAAACAGTAATGAAAAACTGTTTTTT. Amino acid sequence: CASSLNSNEKLFF.

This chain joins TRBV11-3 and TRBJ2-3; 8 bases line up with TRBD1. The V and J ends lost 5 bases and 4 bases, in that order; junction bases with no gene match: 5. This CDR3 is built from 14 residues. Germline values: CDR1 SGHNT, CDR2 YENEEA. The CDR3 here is CASSPNRGADTQYF. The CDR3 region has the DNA TGTGCCAGCAGCCCCAACAGGGGGGCAGATACGCAGTATTTT. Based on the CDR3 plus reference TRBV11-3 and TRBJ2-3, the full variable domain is EAGVVQSPRYKIIEKKQPVAFWCNPISGHNTLYWYLQNLGQGPELLIRYENEEAVDDSQLPKDRFSAERLKGVDSTLKIQPAELGDSAVYLCASSPNRGADTQYFGPGTRLTVL.

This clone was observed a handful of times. The CDR3 loop is CASSLGQTQGYNEQFF. CDR3 DNA: TGTGCCAGCAGCTTAGGGCAAACACAGGGTTACAATGAGCAGTTCTTC. The gene calls are TRBV5-4 and TRBJ2-1; tentative D call: TRBD1 (6 bases). V lost 2 bases and J 4 bases, leaving 16 bases between the germline ends. Germline CDR1 SGHNT, CDR2 YYREEE (reference sequence). The length of the CDR3 is 16 residues. Filled out from reference TRBV5-4 and TRBJ2-1, the complete variable domain reads ETGVTQSPTHLIKTRGQQVTLRCSSQSGHNTVSWYQQALGQGPQFIFQYYREEENGRGNFPPRFSGLQFPNYSSELNVNALELDDSALYLCASSLGQTQGYNEQFFGPGTRLTVL.

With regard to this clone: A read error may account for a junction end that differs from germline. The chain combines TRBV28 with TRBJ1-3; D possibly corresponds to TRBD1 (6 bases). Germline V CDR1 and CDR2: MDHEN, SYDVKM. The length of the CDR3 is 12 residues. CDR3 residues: CASSSGDTPTQF. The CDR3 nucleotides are TGTGCCAGCAGTTCTGGGGACACCCCGACCCAGTTT.

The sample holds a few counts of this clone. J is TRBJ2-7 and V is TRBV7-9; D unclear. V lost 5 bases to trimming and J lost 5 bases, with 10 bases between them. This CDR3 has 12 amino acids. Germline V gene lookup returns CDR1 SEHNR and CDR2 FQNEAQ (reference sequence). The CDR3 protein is CASSPRHDEQYF. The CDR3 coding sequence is TGTGCCAGCAGCCCCCGACACGACGAGCAGTACTTC. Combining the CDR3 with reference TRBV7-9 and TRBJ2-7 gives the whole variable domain DTGVSQNPRHKITKRGQNVTFRCDPISEHNRLYWYRQTLGQGPEFLTYFQNEAQLEKSRLLSDRFSAERPKGSFSTLEIQRTEQGDSAMYLCASSPRHDEQYFGPGTRLTVT.

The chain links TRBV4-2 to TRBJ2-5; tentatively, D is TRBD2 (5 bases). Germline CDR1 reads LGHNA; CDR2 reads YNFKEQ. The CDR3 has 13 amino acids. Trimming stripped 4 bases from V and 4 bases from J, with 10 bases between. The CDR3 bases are TGTGCCAGCAGCCCCAGAGAGGGAGAGACCCAGTACTTC. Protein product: CASSPREGETQYF.

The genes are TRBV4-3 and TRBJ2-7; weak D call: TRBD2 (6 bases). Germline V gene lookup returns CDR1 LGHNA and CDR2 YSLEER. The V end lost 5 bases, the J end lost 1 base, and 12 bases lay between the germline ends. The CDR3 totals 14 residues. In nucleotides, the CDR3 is TGCGCCAGCAGCTACGAGCGGGCATCCTACGAGCAGTACTTC. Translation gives CASSYERASYEQYF.